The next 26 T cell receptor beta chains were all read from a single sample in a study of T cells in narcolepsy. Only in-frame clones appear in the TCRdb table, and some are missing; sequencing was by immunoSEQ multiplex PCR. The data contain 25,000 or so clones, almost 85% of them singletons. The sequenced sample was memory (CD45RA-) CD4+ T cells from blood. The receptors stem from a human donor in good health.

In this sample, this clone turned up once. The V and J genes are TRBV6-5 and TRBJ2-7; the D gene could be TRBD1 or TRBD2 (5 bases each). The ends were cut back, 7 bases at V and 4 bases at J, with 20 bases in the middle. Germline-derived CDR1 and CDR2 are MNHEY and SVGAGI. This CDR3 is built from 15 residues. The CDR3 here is CASNPTGTGAYEQYF. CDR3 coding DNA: TGTGCCAGCAATCCGACCGGGACCGGGGCTTACGAGCAGTACTTC.

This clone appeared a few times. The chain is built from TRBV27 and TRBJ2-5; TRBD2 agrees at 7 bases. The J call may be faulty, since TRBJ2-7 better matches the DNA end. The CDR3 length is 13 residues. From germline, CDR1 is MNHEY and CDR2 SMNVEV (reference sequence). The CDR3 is CASRRSGAYEQYF. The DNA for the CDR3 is TGTGCCAGCAGACGGAGCGGGGCATACGAGCAGTACTTC.

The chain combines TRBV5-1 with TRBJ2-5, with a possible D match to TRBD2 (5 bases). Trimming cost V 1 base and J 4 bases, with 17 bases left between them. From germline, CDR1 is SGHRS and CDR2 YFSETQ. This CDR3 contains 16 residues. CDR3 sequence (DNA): TGCGCCAGCAGCTTGAGCGGCCTGGGGTTAGGAGAGACCCAGTACTTC. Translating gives CASSLSGLGLGETQYF.

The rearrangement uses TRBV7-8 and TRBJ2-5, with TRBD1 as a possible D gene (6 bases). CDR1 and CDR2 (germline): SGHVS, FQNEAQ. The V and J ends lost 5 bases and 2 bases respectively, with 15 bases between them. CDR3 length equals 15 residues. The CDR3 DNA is TGTGCCAGCAGCAACCCTTGGGGGCGGCAAGAGACCCAGTACTTC. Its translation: CASSNPWGRQETQYF.

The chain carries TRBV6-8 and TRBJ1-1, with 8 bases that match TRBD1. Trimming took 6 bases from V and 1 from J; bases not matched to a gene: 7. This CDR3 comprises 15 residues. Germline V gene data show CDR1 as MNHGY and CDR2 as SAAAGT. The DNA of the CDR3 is TGTGCCAGCAGCGAACCCCAGGGGGCGAACACTGAAGCTTTCTTT. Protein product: CASSEPQGANTEAFF.

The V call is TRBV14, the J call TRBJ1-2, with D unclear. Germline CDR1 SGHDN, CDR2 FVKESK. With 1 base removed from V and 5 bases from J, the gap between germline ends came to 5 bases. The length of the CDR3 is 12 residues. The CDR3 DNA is TGTGCCAGCAGCCAAGCGATGTATGGCTACACCTTC. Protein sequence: CASSQAMYGYTF. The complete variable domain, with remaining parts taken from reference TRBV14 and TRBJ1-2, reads EAGVTQFPSHSVIEKGQTVTLRCDPISGHDNLYWYRRVMGKEIKFLLHFVKESKQDESGMPNNRFLAERTGGTYSTLKVQPAELEDSGVYFCASSQAMYGYTFGSGTRLTVV.

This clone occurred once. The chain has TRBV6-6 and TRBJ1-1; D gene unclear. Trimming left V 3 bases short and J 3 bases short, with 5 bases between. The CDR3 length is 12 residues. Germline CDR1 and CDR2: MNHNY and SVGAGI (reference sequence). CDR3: CASSYQDTEAFF. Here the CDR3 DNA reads TGTGCCAGCAGTTATCAGGACACTGAAGCTTTCTTT.

The CDR3 bases are TGTGCCAGCAGTTCTGGACAGGCGAATAGCAATCAGCCCCAGCATTTT. This sequence encodes CASSSGQANSNQPQHF. The chain is built from TRBV5-6 and TRBJ1-5; 7 nucleotides align to TRBD1. The CDR3 totals 16 residues. Germline CDR1 is SGHDT and CDR2 is YYEEEE. V shed 5 bases, J shed 0 bases, and the junction held 8 bases outside the gene matches.

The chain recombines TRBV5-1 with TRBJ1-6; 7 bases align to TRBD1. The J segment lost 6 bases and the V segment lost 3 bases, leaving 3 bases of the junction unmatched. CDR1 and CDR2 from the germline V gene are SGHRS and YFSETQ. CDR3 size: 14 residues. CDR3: CASSSGQPNSPLHF. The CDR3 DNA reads TGCGCCAGCAGCTCGGGACAGCCTAATTCACCCCTCCACTTT.

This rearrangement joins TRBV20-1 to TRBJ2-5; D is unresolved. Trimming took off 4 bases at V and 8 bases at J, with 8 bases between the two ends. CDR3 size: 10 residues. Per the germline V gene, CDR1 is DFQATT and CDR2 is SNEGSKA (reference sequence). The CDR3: CSATLITQYF. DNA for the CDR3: TGCAGTGCTACGCTGATTACCCAGTACTTC.

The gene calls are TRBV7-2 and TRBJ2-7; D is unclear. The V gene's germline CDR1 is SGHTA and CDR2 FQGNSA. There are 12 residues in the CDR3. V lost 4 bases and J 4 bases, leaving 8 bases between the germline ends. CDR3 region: CASSSGLYEQYF. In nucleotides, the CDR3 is TGTGCCAGCAGCTCCGGTCTATACGAGCAGTACTTC.

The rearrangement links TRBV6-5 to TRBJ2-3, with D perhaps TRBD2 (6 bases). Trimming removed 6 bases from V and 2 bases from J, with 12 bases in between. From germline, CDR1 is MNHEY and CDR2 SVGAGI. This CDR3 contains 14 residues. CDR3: CASSREYNTDTQYF. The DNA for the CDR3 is TGTGCCAGCAGCCGGGAGTACAACACAGATACGCAGTATTTT.

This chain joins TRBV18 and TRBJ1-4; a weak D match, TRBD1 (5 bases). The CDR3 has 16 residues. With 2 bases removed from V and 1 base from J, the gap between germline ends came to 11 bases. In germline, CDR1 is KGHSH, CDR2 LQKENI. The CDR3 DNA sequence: TGTGCCAGCTCACCAAAGACCAGGGTAACTAATGAAAAACTGTTTTTT. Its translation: CASSPKTRVTNEKLFF.

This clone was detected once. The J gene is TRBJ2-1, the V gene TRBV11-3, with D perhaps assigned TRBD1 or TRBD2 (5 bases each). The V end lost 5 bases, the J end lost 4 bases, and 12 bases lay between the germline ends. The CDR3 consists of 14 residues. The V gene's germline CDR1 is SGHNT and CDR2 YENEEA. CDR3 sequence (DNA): TGTGCCAGCAGCCCGGGACCAGAATACAATGAGCAGTTCTTC. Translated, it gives CASSPGPEYNEQFF.

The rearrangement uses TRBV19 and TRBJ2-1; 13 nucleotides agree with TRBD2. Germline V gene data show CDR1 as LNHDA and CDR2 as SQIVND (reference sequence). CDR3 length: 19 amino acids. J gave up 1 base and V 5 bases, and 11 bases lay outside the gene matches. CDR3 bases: TGTGCCAGTAGTTCCCTTGGACTAGCGGGAGTGGGGTCCTACAATGAGCAGTTCTTC. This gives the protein CASSSLGLAGVGSYNEQFF.

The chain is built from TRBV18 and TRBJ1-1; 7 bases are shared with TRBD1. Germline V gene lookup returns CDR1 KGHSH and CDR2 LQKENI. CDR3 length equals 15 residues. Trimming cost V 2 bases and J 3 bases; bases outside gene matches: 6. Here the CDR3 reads CASSPTTGSDTEAFF. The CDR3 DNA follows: TGTGCCAGCTCACCAACGACAGGGTCGGACACTGAAGCTTTCTTT.

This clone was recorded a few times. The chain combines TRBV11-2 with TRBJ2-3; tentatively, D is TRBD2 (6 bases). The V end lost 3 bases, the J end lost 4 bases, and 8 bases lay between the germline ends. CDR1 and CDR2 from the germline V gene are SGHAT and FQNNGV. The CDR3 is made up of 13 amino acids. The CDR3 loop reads CASSFSGADTQYF. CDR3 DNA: TGTGCCAGCAGCTTTTCGGGAGCAGATACGCAGTATTTT.

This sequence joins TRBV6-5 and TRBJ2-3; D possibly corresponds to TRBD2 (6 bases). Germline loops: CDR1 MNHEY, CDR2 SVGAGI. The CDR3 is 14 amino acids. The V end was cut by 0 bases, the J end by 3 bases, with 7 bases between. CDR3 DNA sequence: TGTGCCAGCAGTTACTCCCGGGGGACAGATACGCAGTATTTT. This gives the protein CASSYSRGTDTQYF.

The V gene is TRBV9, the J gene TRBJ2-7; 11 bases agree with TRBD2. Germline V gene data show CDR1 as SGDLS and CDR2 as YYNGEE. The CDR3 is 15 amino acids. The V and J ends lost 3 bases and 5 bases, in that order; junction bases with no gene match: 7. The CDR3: CASSATSGKGDEQYF. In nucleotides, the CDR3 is TGTGCCAGCAGCGCGACTAGCGGGAAGGGCGACGAGCAGTACTTC. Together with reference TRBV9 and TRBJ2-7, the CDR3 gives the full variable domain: DSGVTQTPKHLITATGQRVTLRCSPRSGDLSVYWYQQSLDQGLQFLIQYYNGEERAKGNILERFSAQQFPDLHSELNLSSLELGDSALYFCASSATSGKGDEQYFGPGTRLTVT.

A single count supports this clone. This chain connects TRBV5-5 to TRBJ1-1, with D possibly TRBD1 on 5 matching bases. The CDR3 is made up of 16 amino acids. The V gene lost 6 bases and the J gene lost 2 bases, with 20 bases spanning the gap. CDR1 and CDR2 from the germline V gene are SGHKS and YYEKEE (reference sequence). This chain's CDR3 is CASTLGGSRDNTEAFF. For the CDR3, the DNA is TGTGCCAGCACCCTTGGAGGGAGCAGGGACAACACTGAAGCTTTCTTT.

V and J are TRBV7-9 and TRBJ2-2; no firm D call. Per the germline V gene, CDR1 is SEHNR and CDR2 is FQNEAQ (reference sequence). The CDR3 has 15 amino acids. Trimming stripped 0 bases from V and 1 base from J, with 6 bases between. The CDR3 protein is CASSLAVGNTGELFF. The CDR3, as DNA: TGTGCCAGCAGCTTAGCGGTAGGGAACACCGGGGAGCTGTTTTTT. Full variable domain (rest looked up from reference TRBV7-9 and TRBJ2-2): DTGVSQNPRHKITKRGQNVTFRCDPISEHNRLYWYRQTLGQGPEFLTYFQNEAQLEKSRLLSDRFSAERPKGSFSTLEIQRTEQGDSAMYLCASSLAVGNTGELFFGEGSRLTVL.

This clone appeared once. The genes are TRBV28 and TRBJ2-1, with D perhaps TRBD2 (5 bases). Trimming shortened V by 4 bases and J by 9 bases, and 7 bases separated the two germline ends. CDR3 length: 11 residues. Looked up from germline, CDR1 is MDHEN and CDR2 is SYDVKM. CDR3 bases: TGTGCCAGCAGTTCGGGAATTGAGCAGTTCTTC. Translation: CASSSGIEQFF.

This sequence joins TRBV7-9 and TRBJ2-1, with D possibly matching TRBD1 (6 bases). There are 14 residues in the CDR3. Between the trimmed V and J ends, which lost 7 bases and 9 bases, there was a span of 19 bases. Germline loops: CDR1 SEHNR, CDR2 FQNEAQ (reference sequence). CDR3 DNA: TGTGCCAGCACCCTAAACAGGGAAATCACTGAGCAGTTCTTC. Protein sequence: CASTLNREITEQFF.

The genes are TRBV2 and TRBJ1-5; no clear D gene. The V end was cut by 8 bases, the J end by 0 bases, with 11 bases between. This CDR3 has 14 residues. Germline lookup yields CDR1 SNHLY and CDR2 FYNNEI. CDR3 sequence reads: CASSGEFSNQPQHF. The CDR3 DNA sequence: TGTGCCAGCTCCGGGGAATTTAGCAATCAGCCCCAGCATTTT.

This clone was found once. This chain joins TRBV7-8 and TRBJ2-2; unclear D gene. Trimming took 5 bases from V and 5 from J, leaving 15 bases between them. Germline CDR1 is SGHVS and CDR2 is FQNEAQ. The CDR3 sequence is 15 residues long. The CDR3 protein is CASSLPGSGTGELFF. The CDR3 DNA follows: TGTGCCAGCAGCCTCCCCGGGTCCGGGACCGGGGAGCTGTTTTTT.

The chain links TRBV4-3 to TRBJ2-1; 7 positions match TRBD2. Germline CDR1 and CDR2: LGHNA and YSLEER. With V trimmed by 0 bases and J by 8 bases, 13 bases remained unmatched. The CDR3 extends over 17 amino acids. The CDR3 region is CASSQDLGGSIGHEQFF. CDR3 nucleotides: TGCGCCAGCAGCCAAGATCTTGGCGGGAGTATCGGCCATGAGCAGTTCTTC.